The sequence of this T cell receptor (beta chain) was determined in a study of T cells in Graves' hyperthyroidism and ophthalmopathy. General observations from the study: Ophthalmopathy onset followed model prediction by a median approximately 5.9 months.

This clonotype occurred many times. Its antigen is unknown. V lost 0 bases, J lost 3 bases, and 8 bases stayed unmatched. Germline CDR1 is MNHEY and CDR2 is SVGAGI. This CDR3 contains 16 residues. RNA transcripts provided the source from which TCR beta CDR3 regions were amplified. RT-PCR in the first round (using the HTBI primer set) targeted the TCR CDR3. TCRdb passed the multiplex PCR reads through MiXCR, listing each CDR3 protein once. In the table there are approximately 630,000 distinct CDR3 sequences, 15% to 20% of which are singletons. The clonotype comes from a woman aged 25 to 39 with Graves' hyperthyroidism. Sequencing used blood. The genes are TRBV6-5 and TRBJ2-7; 7 bases line up with TRBD1. The CDR3 here is CASSYSTGYKIYEQYF. The CDR3 DNA sequence: TGTGCCAGCAGTTACTCGACAGGGTATAAGATCTACGAGCAGTACTTC.